A selection of T cell receptor beta chains follows, all from one sample in a study of a mutant IDH1 vaccine in newly diagnosed glioma. Data came from immunoSEQ multiplex PCR; TCRdb stores just in-frame clones and leaves some out. This sample yields roughly 51,000 clones, of which roughly 90% are seen a single time; about 2.2% belongs to the top ten. The sequenced sample was PBMCs, obtained from a glioma patient treated with radiotherapy, temozolomide or both. These receptors all stem from a man in his forties with glioma. CDR3s include the opening cysteine and the closing phenylalanine or tryptophan.

J gene: TRBJ2-2
CDR3 length: 16
V gene: TRBV7-9
CDR3 protein: CASSFTSGMRTGELFF

J gene: TRBJ1-4
CDR3 length: 13
V gene: TRBV5-1
CDR3 protein: CASRGTGGEKLFF

J gene: TRBJ2-7
CDR3 length: 15
V gene: TRBV4-3
CDR3 protein: CASSQGSSGTYEQYF

J gene: TRBJ2-2
CDR3 length: 15
V gene: TRBV11-2
CDR3 protein: CASSFRAGVGGELFF

J gene: TRBJ2-1
CDR3 length: 17
V gene: TRBV25-1
CDR3 protein: CASSETQGRENHNEQFF

J gene: TRBJ2-3
CDR3 length: 14
V gene: TRBV5-1
CDR3 protein: CASSLDYLTDTQYF

J gene: TRBJ2-7
CDR3 length: 11
V gene: TRBV10-1
CDR3 protein: CASVKGAKQYF

J gene: TRBJ2-3
CDR3 length: 13
V gene: TRBV11-1
CDR3 protein: CASSRRGTDTQYF

J gene: TRBJ2-3
CDR3 length: 16
V gene: TRBV7-9
CDR3 protein: CASSYGTGGSTDTQYF

J gene: TRBJ2-7
CDR3 length: 16
V gene: TRBV9
CDR3 protein: CASSSQPSGIPYEQYF

J gene: TRBJ1-5
CDR3 length: 14
V gene: TRBV7-2
CDR3 protein: CASSPRQGNQPQHF

J gene: TRBJ2-2
CDR3 length: 15
V gene: TRBV25-1
CDR3 protein: CASSPWGGDTGELFF

J gene: TRBJ1-3
CDR3 length: 14
V gene: TRBV6-5
CDR3 protein: CASFDRGRGNTIYF

J gene: TRBJ2-7
CDR3 length: 11
V gene: TRBV5-1
CDR3 protein: CASSPGYEQYF

J gene: TRBJ2-2
CDR3 length: 14
V gene: TRBV4-1
CDR3 protein: CASSPQENTGELFF

J gene: TRBJ2-7
CDR3 length: 14
V gene: TRBV6-6
CDR3 protein: CASSYKGDLTEQYF

J gene: TRBJ2-7
CDR3 length: 13
V gene: TRBV7-2
CDR3 protein: CASSVYGAYEQYF

J gene: TRBJ1-2
CDR3 length: 13
V gene: TRBV2
CDR3 protein: CASSRDRDYGYTF

J gene: TRBJ1-1
CDR3 length: 13
V gene: TRBV4-1
CDR3 protein: CASSQRRNTEAFF

J gene: TRBJ2-5
CDR3 length: 16
V gene: TRBV19
CDR3 protein: CASRSGTGGEGETQYF

J gene: TRBJ2-7
CDR3 length: 15
V gene: TRBV7-2
CDR3 protein: CASSPRTGGSYEQYF

J gene: TRBJ2-5
CDR3 length: 17
V gene: TRBV6-1
CDR3 protein: CASSGRGLAGHQETQYF

J gene: TRBJ2-5
CDR3 length: 12
V gene: TRBV7-8
CDR3 protein: CASRSVSETQYF

J gene: TRBJ2-3
CDR3 length: 19
V gene: TRBV7-2
CDR3 protein: CASSLLGGEAVTNTDTQYF

J gene: TRBJ2-5
CDR3 length: 18
V gene: TRBV9
CDR3 protein: CASSVGGLAGGRQETQYF

J gene: TRBJ2-5
CDR3 length: 16
V gene: TRBV11-2
CDR3 protein: CASSPRGTRFVETQYF

J gene: TRBJ1-5
CDR3 length: 14
V gene: TRBV5-5
CDR3 protein: CASSFAGANQPQHF

J gene: TRBJ2-7
CDR3 length: 14
V gene: TRBV6-6
CDR3 protein: CASRPTSGRYEQYF

J gene: TRBJ2-7
CDR3 length: 15
V gene: TRBV11-2
CDR3 protein: CASRPTGTGVYEQYF

J gene: TRBJ1-1
CDR3 length: 14
V gene: TRBV19
CDR3 protein: CASSIRGPNTEAFF

J gene: TRBJ2-7
CDR3 length: 16
V gene: TRBV9
CDR3 protein: CASWAHWQRECYEQYF

J gene: TRBJ2-7
CDR3 length: 14
V gene: TRBV6-1
CDR3 protein: CAGKPGLSSYEQYF

J gene: TRBJ2-3
CDR3 length: 13
V gene: TRBV2
CDR3 protein: CASSALRSDTQYF

J gene: TRBJ1-5
CDR3 length: 15
V gene: TRBV12-5
CDR3 protein: CASGPGAGSNQPQHF

J gene: TRBJ2-7
CDR3 length: 13
V gene: TRBV18
CDR3 protein: CASSRGNSYEQYF